This T cell receptor (beta chain) comes out of a study of blood T cell repertoires in COVID-19. Study information: Researchers got acute and convalescent COVID-19 samples from the United States, Italy and Spain. PBMCs, B-cell-depleted T cells, or T cells provided the cDNA or gDNA that made up the material.

Per the study methods: Nucleated cell number was recorded as an estimate derived from reference gene primer amplification. Repertoires were generated with immunoSEQ multiplex PCR, while TCRdb's copy carries only in-frame clones and drops some. V, J and clone size reflect that table, while D and trimming were determined from the DNA. The sample carries 650,000 to 800,000 clones, around 89% recorded once. This CDR3 contains 14 residues. Trimming removed 3 bases from V and 7 bases from J; junction bases left unmatched: 1. Germline V gene data show CDR1 as SGHDT and CDR2 as YYEEEE. The sequencing sample was made of peripheral blood. This TCR was recovered from a woman aged 18-29 years with acute or convalescent COVID-19. The chain uses TRBV5-6 and TRBJ2-5; TRBD2 matches 15 bases. CDR3 in DNA: TGTGCCAGCAGCTCGGGACTAGCGGGGGGGACCCAGTACTTC. It translates to CASSSGLAGGTQYF.